This TCR beta chain was observed in a study of blood T cells in healthy people across ages. Overall study: Per two T cells, about one barcoded beta molecule was captured through template switching.

A J-beta primer mix and a sample-barcoded 5' primer were used in a second PCR of roughly 6 to 11 cycles. The authors tagged each cDNA molecule using a template-switch adaptor with 12 random nucleotides. Every individual sample yielded 2.5 million or more paired-end reads (each containing CDR3). TCRdb reprocessed the 5' RACE reads via MiXCR and lists one record per CDR3 protein. The sample has 1.5 million to 2 million distinct CDR3 sequences, about 31% seen once. Each sample had at least 6.5 million PBMCs isolated. In the case of this clonotype: An end of the junction does not agree with germline; a read error may underlie this.

The CDR3 spans 14 residues. Germline CDR1 and CDR2: MNHNY and SVGAGI (reference sequence). The genes are TRBV6-6 and TRBJ1-5; D unclear. The sequence derives from a woman aged 25-40 years in good health. The sequencing sample was made of blood. CDR3 coding DNA: TGTGCCGGCAGCTATCTGGACAGCAATCAGCCCCAGCATTTT. Its translation: CAGSYLDSNQPQHF.